This is a list of T cell receptor beta chains from one sample in a study of post-analysis software for immune sequencing data. TCRdb re-derived calls from the PCR reads in MiXCR, one entry per CDR3 protein. The sample records a few hundred thousand distinct CDR3 sequences, under 55% being singletons. The sample was blood. The source of these receptors is a girl aged 10 to 17 with multiple sclerosis. CDR3s include the opening cysteine and the closing phenylalanine or tryptophan. A D gene is named only where the DNA matches it firmly. Not all rows give a size; the values are once, few, many and, for expanded clones, a class.

>TRBV5-1|TRBD2|-|TRBJ2-5
CASSFRLAGEGETQYF
TGCGCCAGCAGCTTCCGACTAGCGGGAGAGGGAGAGACCCAGTACTTC
>TRBV12-3/TRBV12-4|TRBD1|-|TRBJ2-1
CASSHWTGRDEQFF
TGTGCCAGCAGTCACTGGACAGGGCGGGATGAGCAGTTCTTC
>TRBV25-1|-|-|TRBJ2-5
CASSERGGTEETQYF
TGTGCCAGCAGTGAAAGAGGAGGGACAGAAGAGACCCAGTACTTC
>TRBV20-1|-|few|TRBJ2-7
CSKGRGGSSYEQYF
TGCAGTAAGGGGCGGGGTGGCTCTAGCTACGAGCAGTACTTC
>TRBV20-1|-|few|TRBJ2-5
CSATGYKVNEQYF
TGCAGTGCCACGGGCTATAAGGTCAATGAGCAGTACTTC
>TRBV10-3|TRBD2|-|TRBJ2-1
CAISGTSGRAINEQFF
TGTGCCATCAGTGGTACTAGCGGGAGGGCCATCAATGAGCAGTTCTTC
>TRBV20-1|TRBD1|few|TRBJ1-1
CSARRTGMNTEAFF
TGCAGTGCTAGAAGGACAGGGATGAACACTGAAGCTTTCTTT
>TRBV20-1|TRBD2|-|TRBJ2-3
CSASFRLAGSTDTQYF
TGCAGTGCTTCATTTCGACTAGCGGGAAGCACAGATACGCAGTATTTT
>TRBV3-1|-|few|TRBJ2-1
CASSHSGVGPNNEQFF
TGTGCCAGCAGCCATTCCGGCGTCGGGCCAAACAATGAGCAGTTCTTC
>TRBV29-1|TRBD2|-|TRBJ2-4
CSGRRAGGGNEQYF
TGCAGCGGACGACGGGCGGGAGGGGGCAATGAGCAGTACTTC
>TRBV12-3/TRBV12-4|-|few|TRBJ1-1
CASSYQDDTEAFF
TGTGCCAGCAGTTACCAGGATGACACTGAAGCTTTCTTT
>TRBV28|-|-|TRBJ1-2
CASRPDRYGYTF
TGTGCCAGCAGACCCGACCGCTATGGCTACACCTTC
>TRBV10-3|-|few|TRBJ2-7
CAISEQVLGEQYF
TGTGCCATCAGTGAGCAGGTTCTGGGGGAGCAGTACTTC